This TCR beta chain was obtained from a study of Tregs in tolerant kidney transplant recipients. Study summary: Mixed chimerism was transient after nonmyeloablative marrow transplants from related graft donors.

In germline, CDR1 is MDHEN, CDR2 SYDVKM. V gave up 6 bases and J gave up 1 base, with 12 bases separating them. This CDR3 is 15 amino acids long. The assay was immunoSEQ multiplex PCR, and TCRdb's table has in-frame clones only and misses some. This table holds nearly 95,000 clones, 93% found once. The clonotype was recovered from a human donor who received a combined kidney and bone marrow transplant. This specimen was CD4+ T cells from blood, taken before the transplant. The chain couples TRBV28 to TRBJ2-2; no reliable D call. The CDR3 nucleotides read TGTGCCAGCAGCCCCCCGGTCGGGAACACCGGGGAGCTGTTTTTT. It is translated as CASSPPVGNTGELFF.